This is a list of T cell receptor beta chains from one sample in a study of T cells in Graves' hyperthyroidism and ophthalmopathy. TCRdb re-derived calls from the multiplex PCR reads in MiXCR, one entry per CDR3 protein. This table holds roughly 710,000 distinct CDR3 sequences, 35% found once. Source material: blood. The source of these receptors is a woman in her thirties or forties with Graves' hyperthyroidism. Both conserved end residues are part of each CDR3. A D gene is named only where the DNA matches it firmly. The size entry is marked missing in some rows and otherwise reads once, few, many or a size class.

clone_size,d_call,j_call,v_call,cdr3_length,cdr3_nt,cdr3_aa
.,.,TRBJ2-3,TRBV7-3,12,TGTGCCAGCTATAAGGGCACAGATACGCAGTATTTT,CASYKGTDTQYF
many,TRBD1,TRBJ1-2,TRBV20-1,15,TGCAGTGCTGCACCGGGACAGGGACTGGTGGGCGGCTACACCTTC,CSAAPGQGLVGGYTF
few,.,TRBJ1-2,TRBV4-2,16,TGTGCCAGCAGCCAAGATGTGGGATTCGGTGACTATGGCTACACCTTC,CASSQDVGFGDYGYTF
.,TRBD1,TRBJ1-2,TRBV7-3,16,TGTGCCAGCAGTTTACGACAGGGAGGAGTTAACTATGGCTACACCTTC,CASSLRQGGVNYGYTF
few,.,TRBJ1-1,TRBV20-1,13,TGCAGTGCTAGTGGGACATATAACACTGAAGCTTTCTTT,CSASGTYNTEAFF
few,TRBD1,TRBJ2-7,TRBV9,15,TGTGCCAGCAGCGTAGGAGGGGGCGACTCCTACGAGCAGTACTTC,CASSVGGGDSYEQYF
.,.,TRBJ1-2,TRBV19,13,TGTGCCAGTAGTATAGACAGGGCATATGGCTACACCTTC,CASSIDRAYGYTF
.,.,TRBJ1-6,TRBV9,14,TGTGCCAGCAGCCCCCGGACAGAGAATTCACCCCTCCACTTT,CASSPRTENSPLHF
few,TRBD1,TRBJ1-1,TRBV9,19,TGTGCCAGCAGCGTAGCCTTGGACAGGGGGGAGTTATCGAACACTGAAGCTTTCTTT,CASSVALDRGELSNTEAFF
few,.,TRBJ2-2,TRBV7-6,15,TGTGCCAGCAGCCCGCCAAGGGGCCCCACCGGGGAGCTGTTTTTT,CASSPPRGPTGELFF
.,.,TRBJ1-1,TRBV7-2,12,TGTGCCAGCATGCTGACCTCCACTGAAGCTTTCTTT,CASMLTSTEAFF
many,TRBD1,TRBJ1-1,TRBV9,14,TGTGCCAGCAGCCTCACCCCCGTGACAGGGAGCGCTTTCTTT,CASSLTPVTGSAFF
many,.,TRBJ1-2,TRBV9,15,TGTGCCAGCAGCCCATTGCAGGGACTAGGCTATGGCTACACCTTC,CASSPLQGLGYGYTF
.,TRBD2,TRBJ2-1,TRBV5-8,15,TGTGCCAGCAGCGTAGCGGGACGCTCCTACAATGAGCAGTTCTTC,CASSVAGRSYNEQFF
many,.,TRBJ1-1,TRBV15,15,TGTGCCACCAGCAGAGTGCCCCTGCTGAACACTGAAGCTTTCTTT,CATSRVPLLNTEAFF
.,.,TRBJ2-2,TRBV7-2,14,TGTGCCAGTAGTATTCGGCCGAACACCGGGGAGCTGTTTTTT,CASSIRPNTGELFF
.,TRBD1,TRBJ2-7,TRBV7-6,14,TGTGCCAGCAGCGAGGGACAGGGCCTTGAAGAGCAGTACTTC,CASSEGQGLEEQYF
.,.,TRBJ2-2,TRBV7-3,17,TGTGCCAGCAGCTCCCCACAGGGAAAGAGAGTCACCGGGGAGCTGTTTTTT,CASSSPQGKRVTGELFF
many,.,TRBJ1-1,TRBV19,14,TGTGCCAGTATAAAAGGGATGGCAAGCACTGAAGCTTTCTTT,CASIKGMASTEAFF
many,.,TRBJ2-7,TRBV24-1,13,TGTGCCACCGCAACCCGATATTCAAGAGAGCAGTACTTC,CATATRYSREQYF
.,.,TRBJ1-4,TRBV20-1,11,TGCAGTGCTAGTGCCAATGAAAAACTGTTTTTT,CSASANEKLFF
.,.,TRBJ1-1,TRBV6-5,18,TGTGCCAGCAGTTACTCCGTATATAATCCAGGGCGCCCCACTGAAGCTTTCTTT,CASSYSVYNPGRPTEAFF
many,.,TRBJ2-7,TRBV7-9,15,TGTGCCAGCAGCTTAGGCTCGACTGGGACCTACGAGCAGTACTTC,CASSLGSTGTYEQYF
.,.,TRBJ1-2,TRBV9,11,TGTGCCAGCAGACTTGACTATGGCTACACCTTC,CASRLDYGYTF
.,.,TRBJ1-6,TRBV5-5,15,TGTGCCAGCAGCTTGAGGAGAAGGAATGATTCACCCCTCCACTTT,CASSLRRRNDSPLHF
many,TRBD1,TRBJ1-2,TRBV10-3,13,TGTGCCATCAGGGAAGGACAGGGGGAGGGCTACACCTTC,CAIREGQGEGYTF